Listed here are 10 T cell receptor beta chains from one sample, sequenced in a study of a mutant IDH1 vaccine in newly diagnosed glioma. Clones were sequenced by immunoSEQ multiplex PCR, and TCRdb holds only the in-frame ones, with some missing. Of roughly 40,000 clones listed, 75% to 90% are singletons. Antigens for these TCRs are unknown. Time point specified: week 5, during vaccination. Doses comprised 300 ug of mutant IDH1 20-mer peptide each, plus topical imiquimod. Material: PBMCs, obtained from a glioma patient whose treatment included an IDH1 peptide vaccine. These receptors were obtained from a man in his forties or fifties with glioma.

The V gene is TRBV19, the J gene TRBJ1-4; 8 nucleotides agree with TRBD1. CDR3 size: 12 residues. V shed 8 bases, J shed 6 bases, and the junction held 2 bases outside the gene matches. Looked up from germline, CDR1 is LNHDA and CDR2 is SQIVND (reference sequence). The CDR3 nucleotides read TGTGCCAGTTCGACAGGGGATGAAAAACTGTTTTTT. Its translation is CASSTGDEKLFF.

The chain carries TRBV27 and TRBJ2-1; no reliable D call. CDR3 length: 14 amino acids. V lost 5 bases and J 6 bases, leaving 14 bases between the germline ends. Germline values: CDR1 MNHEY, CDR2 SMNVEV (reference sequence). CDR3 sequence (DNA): TGTGCCAGCAGTCCCGGTGGACCGATCAATGAGCAGTTCTTC. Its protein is CASSPGGPINEQFF.

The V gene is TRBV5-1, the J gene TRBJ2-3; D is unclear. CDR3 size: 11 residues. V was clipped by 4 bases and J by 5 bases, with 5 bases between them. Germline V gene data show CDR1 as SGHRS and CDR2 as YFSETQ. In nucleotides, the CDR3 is TGCGCCAGCAGCCTGGGAGATACGCAGTATTTT. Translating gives CASSLGDTQYF.

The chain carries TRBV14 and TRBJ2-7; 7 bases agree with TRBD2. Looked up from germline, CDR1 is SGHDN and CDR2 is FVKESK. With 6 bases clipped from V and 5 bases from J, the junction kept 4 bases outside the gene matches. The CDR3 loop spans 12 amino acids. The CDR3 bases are TGTGCCAGCAGGGGAGGGTTCGACGAGCAGTACTTC. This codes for CASRGGFDEQYF.

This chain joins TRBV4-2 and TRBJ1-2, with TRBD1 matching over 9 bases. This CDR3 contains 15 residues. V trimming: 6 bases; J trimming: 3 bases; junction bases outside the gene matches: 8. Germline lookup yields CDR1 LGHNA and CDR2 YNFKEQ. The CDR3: CASSRLGQGDYGYTF. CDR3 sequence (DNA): TGTGCCAGCAGTCGCTTGGGACAGGGAGACTATGGCTACACCTTC.

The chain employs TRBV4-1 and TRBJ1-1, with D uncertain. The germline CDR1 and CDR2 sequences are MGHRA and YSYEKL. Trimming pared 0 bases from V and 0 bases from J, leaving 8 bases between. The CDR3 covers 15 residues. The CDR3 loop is CASSQEGLMNTEAFF. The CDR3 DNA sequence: TGCGCCAGCAGCCAAGAAGGATTGATGAACACTGAAGCTTTCTTT.

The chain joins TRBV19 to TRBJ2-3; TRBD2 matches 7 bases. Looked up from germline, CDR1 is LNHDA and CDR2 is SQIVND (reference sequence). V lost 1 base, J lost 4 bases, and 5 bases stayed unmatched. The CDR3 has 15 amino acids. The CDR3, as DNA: TGTGCCAGTAGTATAGCGGGGGGTTTGGCAGATACGCAGTATTTT. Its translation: CASSIAGGLADTQYF.

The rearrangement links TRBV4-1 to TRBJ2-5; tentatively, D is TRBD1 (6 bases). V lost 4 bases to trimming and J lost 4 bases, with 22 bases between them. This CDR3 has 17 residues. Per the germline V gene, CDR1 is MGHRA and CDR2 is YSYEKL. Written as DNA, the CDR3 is TGCGCCAGCAGCCTCCGCCCGGGTGGCGTAGGGGGAGAGACCCAGTACTTC. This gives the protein CASSLRPGGVGGETQYF.

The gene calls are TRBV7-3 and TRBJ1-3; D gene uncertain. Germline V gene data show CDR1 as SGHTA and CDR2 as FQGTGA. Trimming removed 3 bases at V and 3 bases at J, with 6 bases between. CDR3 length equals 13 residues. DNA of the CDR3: TGTGCCAGCAGCTTGGGAGTTGGAAACACCATATATTTT. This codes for CASSLGVGNTIYF.

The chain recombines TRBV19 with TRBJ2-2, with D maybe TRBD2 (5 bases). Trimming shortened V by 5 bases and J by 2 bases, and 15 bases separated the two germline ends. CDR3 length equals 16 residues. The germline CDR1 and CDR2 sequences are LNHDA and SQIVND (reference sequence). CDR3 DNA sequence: TGTGCCAGTAGTCCGGAGGACGGACTTAACACCGGGGAGCTGTTTTTT. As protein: CASSPEDGLNTGELFF.